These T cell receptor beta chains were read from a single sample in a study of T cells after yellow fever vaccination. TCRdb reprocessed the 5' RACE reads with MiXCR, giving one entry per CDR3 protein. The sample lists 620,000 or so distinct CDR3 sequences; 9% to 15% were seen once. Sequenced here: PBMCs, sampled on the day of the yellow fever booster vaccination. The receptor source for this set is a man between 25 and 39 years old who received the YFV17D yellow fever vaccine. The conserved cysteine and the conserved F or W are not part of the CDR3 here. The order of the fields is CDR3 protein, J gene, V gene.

CDR3: ASSPASDRNSPLH; J: TRBJ1-6; V: TRBV18
CDR3: ASSLSGRAGPGELF; J: TRBJ2-2; V: TRBV7-3
CDR3: ASSFEGSPLH; J: TRBJ1-6; V: TRBV12-3/TRBV12-4
CDR3: ASSERYRNEQF; J: TRBJ2-1; V: TRBV25-1
CDR3: ASSQTLGEQF; J: TRBJ2-1; V: TRBV4-1
CDR3: ASSYSISGRRGEQF; J: TRBJ2-1; V: TRBV6-5
CDR3: ASSYGASSHYEQY; J: TRBJ2-7; V: TRBV6-5
CDR3: ASSLDGQGTKQF; J: TRBJ2-1; V: TRBV7-2
CDR3: ASSLASQSSGNTIY; J: TRBJ1-3; V: TRBV5-1
CDR3: ASGAGGRETQY; J: TRBJ2-5; V: TRBV25-1
CDR3: ASSLARLAGWTDTQY; J: TRBJ2-3; V: TRBV27
CDR3: ASSLGVPAVAKNIQY; J: TRBJ2-4; V: TRBV7-8
CDR3: ASSPEGAGPYEQF; J: TRBJ2-1; V: TRBV5-1
CDR3: ASSSGGRADTQY; J: TRBJ2-3; V: TRBV12-3/TRBV12-4
CDR3: ASSYRTSGYNEQF; J: TRBJ2-1; V: TRBV3-1
CDR3: SATGPTRVY; J: TRBJ2-7; V: TRBV20-1
CDR3: ASSLSGSNYGYT; J: TRBJ1-2; V: TRBV28
CDR3: SAQRLEFYEQY; J: TRBJ2-7; V: TRBV20-1
CDR3: ASESWTGRNQPQH; J: TRBJ1-5; V: TRBV28
CDR3: ASSLVGLQNTEAF; J: TRBJ1-1; V: TRBV5-4
CDR3: ASALPGQEPYEQY; J: TRBJ2-7; V: TRBV11-2
CDR3: ASSVDTYYGYT; J: TRBJ1-2; V: TRBV7-2